This TCR beta chain was recorded in a study of blood T cells in healthy people across ages. Germline assignment: CDR1 SGHRS and CDR2 YFSETQ. Trimming cost V 0 bases and J 8 bases; bases outside gene matches: 1. There are 14 residues in the CDR3. On this clonotype: It may be a read error: a sequence one base away is much more abundant.

The second PCR ran about 6 to 11 cycles with a sample-barcoded 5' primer and J-beta primers. Via MiXCR, TCRdb re-called the 5' RACE reads, giving one row per CDR3 protein. The sample has approximately 960,000 distinct CDR3 sequences, almost 30% seen once. The same specimen was also included in a second study, on T cells of mothers and their children. That study adds: It was found that thymic selection shapes TCR recombination output similarly in related and unrelated pairs.

The rearrangement uses TRBV5-1 and TRBJ1-4; 10 bases match TRBD1. What was sequenced was blood. The TCR sequence derives from a woman between 40 and 55 years old in good health. Here the CDR3 reads CASSLETGGEKLFF. Here the CDR3 DNA reads TGCGCCAGCAGCTTGGAGACAGGGGGCGAAAAACTGTTTTTT.